This passage covers 27 T cell receptor beta chains from one sample sequenced in a study of graft-versus-host responses after intestinal transplantation. The data were produced by immunoSEQ multiplex PCR, yet TCRdb's version contains in-frame clones alone and is incomplete. Found here are some 39,000 clones, 80% to 95% of them singletons; the top ten hold 3.5% to 4%. Sequenced material: PBMCs, taken less than 750 days after intestinal transplantation. Receptor source: a human patient who received an intestinal transplant, so some T cells may come from the graft donor.

The rearrangement links TRBV6-5 to TRBJ1-1; perhaps TRBD1 as D (5 bases). The germline gives CDR1 MNHEY, CDR2 SVGAGI. The V and J ends lost 6 bases and 1 base respectively, with 12 bases between them. The CDR3 spans 14 residues. CDR3 bases: TGTGCCAGCAGGGGGGACGGGGGGAACACTGAAGCTTTCTTT. This gives the protein CASRGDGGNTEAFF.

The chain joins TRBV5-4 to TRBJ2-5; 11 positions match TRBD2. This CDR3 contains 15 residues. The V segment lost 4 bases and the J segment 4 bases; nucleotides outside the gene matches: 6. Germline loops: CDR1 SGHNT, CDR2 YYREEE (reference sequence). In DNA form, the CDR3 reads TGTGCCAGCAGCCAAGATAGCGGGGGGGCAGAGACCCAGTACTTC. This translates into CASSQDSGGAETQYF.

The chain carries TRBV2 and TRBJ2-1, with D tentatively TRBD1 (6 bases). Deletions cut 7 bases from V and 3 bases from J, with 22 bases between. CDR3 size: 17 residues. Germline loops: CDR1 SNHLY, CDR2 FYNNEI. The CDR3 sequence: CASKQHADRVLYNEQFF. DNA of the CDR3: TGTGCCAGCAAGCAACATGCGGACAGAGTGCTCTACAATGAGCAGTTCTTC.

The chain joins TRBV9 to TRBJ1-1, with D perhaps TRBD1 (6 bases). CDR3 length equals 13 residues. CDR1 and CDR2 from the germline V gene are SGDLS and YYNGEE. The V and J ends lost 1 base and 6 bases respectively, with 10 bases between them. CDR3 residues: CASSVISGAEAFF. In nucleotides, the CDR3 is TGTGCCAGCAGCGTAATATCAGGGGCTGAAGCTTTCTTT.

The sample holds one count of this clone. The rearrangement uses TRBV9 and TRBJ2-3; 7 nucleotides match TRBD1. Germline CDR1 is SGDLS and CDR2 is YYNGEE. V trimming: 0 bases; J trimming: 3 bases; junction bases outside the gene matches: 7. The CDR3 totals 16 residues. CDR3 DNA sequence: TGTGCCAGCAGCGTAGCGACAGGGCTGCGGACAGATACGCAGTATTTT. This translates into CASSVATGLRTDTQYF.

V is TRBV7-9 and J is TRBJ2-3; D unresolved. This CDR3 contains 14 residues. Deletions cut 5 bases from V and 1 base from J, with 10 bases between. CDR1 and CDR2 from the germline V gene are SEHNR and FQNEAQ (reference sequence). The DNA of the CDR3 is TGTGCCAGCAGCCCTCGAAACGGCACAGATACGCAGTATTTT. Translating gives CASSPRNGTDTQYF.

The chain has TRBV6-5 and TRBJ1-1, with 8 bases fitting TRBD1. CDR3 size: 16 residues. Per germline, CDR1 MNHEY and CDR2 SVGAGI. The ends lost 0 bases at V and 4 bases at J; junction bases unmatched: 7. The CDR3 region is CASSYSTGVVVTEAFF. The DNA of the CDR3 is TGTGCCAGCAGTTACTCGACAGGGGTTGTTGTCACTGAAGCTTTCTTT.

Comments on this clone: A junction boundary mismatches the germline segment, possibly from a read error. V and J are TRBV6-5 and TRBJ2-5, with unresolved D. The J call may be incorrect, as the DNA end agrees better with TRBJ2-7. Germline assignment: CDR1 MNHEY and CDR2 SVGAGI. CDR3 length equals 14 residues. The CDR3 is CASSSPGISYEQYF. CDR3 in DNA: TGTGCCAGTAGTTCGCCTGGAATAAGTTACGAGCAGTACTTC.

The chain carries TRBV5-1 and TRBJ2-2, with 14 bases aligning to TRBD2. The CDR3 loop spans 18 amino acids. V lost 2 bases to trimming and J lost 2 bases; unmatched junction nucleotides: 5. Germline CDR1 SGHRS, CDR2 YFSETQ. In nucleotides, the CDR3 is TGCGCCAGCAGCTTAGGGACTAGCGGGGGACCTAACACCGGGGAGCTGTTTTTT. Translating gives CASSLGTSGGPNTGELFF.

Only one count was recorded for this clone. The chain has TRBV6-5 and TRBJ1-2; D unresolved. CDR3 length equals 14 residues. Germline V gene data show CDR1 as MNHEY and CDR2 as SVGAGI. The ends were cut back, 7 bases at V and 4 bases at J, with 16 bases in the middle. The CDR3 here is CASTLGGSIYGYTF. The CDR3, as DNA: TGTGCCAGCACCCTAGGTGGGAGCATCTATGGCTACACCTTC.

V is TRBV7-3 and J is TRBJ2-7, with D maybe TRBD2 (5 bases). Germline V lookup: CDR1 SGHTA, CDR2 FQGTGA. The CDR3 has 16 amino acids. V lost 4 bases and J lost 9, with 25 bases in between. The CDR3 protein is CASSSDGPSSTSGQYF. CDR3 DNA sequence: TGTGCCAGCAGCTCGGACGGCCCGTCGTCTACGAGCGGGCAGTACTTC.

V is TRBV28 and J is TRBJ1-5; no reliable D call. CDR1 and CDR2 from the germline V gene are MDHEN and SYDVKM. Deletions cut 4 bases from V and 0 bases from J, with 13 bases between. The CDR3 totals 16 residues. The CDR3 region is CASSSPDYFSNQPQHF. The CDR3 DNA follows: TGTGCCAGCAGTTCCCCGGACTACTTTAGCAATCAGCCCCAGCATTTT.

The chain recombines TRBV2 with TRBJ2-1; D unresolved. The CDR3 spans 13 residues. The V end was cut by 4 bases, the J end by 4 bases, with 8 bases between. Germline V gene lookup returns CDR1 SNHLY and CDR2 FYNNEI. In nucleotides, the CDR3 is TGTGCCAGCAGTGCCCAACAGTACAATGAGCAGTTCTTC. It translates to CASSAQQYNEQFF.

The chain has TRBV5-1 and TRBJ2-3; D tentatively reads TRBD1 or TRBD2 (6 bases each). In germline, CDR1 is SGHRS, CDR2 YFSETQ. V gave up 0 bases and J gave up 3 bases, with 14 bases separating them. The CDR3 extends over 16 amino acids. CDR3 sequence reads: CASSLAGGLRTDTQYF. DNA of the CDR3: TGCGCCAGCAGCTTGGCCGGGGGCCTGAGAACAGATACGCAGTATTTT. Full variable domain (missing parts from reference TRBV5-1 and TRBJ2-3): KAGVTQTPRYLIKTRGQQVTLSCSPISGHRSVSWYQQTPGQGLQFLFEYFSETQRNKGNFPGRFSGRQFSNSRSEMNVSTLELGDSALYLCASSLAGGLRTDTQYFGPGTRLTVL.

The genes are TRBV4-1 and TRBJ2-3, with D perhaps TRBD2 (6 bases). Germline-derived CDR1 and CDR2 are MGHRA and YSYEKL. The CDR3 contains 15 residues. Trimming cost V 3 bases and J 1 base, with 11 bases left between them. CDR3 residues: CASSQEGERTDTQYF. Written as DNA, the CDR3 is TGCGCCAGCAGCCAGGAGGGAGAGCGCACAGATACGCAGTATTTT.

The chain recombines TRBV29-1 with TRBJ2-3; TRBD1 might be the D (6 bases). The CDR3 sequence is 15 residues long. Per the germline V gene, CDR1 is SQVTM and CDR2 is ANQGSEA. The germline V and J ends were trimmed by 3 bases and 2 bases, with 15 bases remaining between them. CDR3 amino acids: CSVDNARGVTDTQYF. The DNA of the CDR3 is TGCAGCGTTGATAACGCCAGGGGCGTCACAGATACGCAGTATTTT.

V and J are TRBV11-1 and TRBJ2-4; 14 bases are a match to TRBD2. The V and J ends lost 5 bases and 1 base, in that order; junction bases with no gene match: 10. Germline V gives CDR1 SGHAT, CDR2 FQDESV (reference sequence). This CDR3 is built from 19 residues. The CDR3 DNA follows: TGTGCCAGCAGCCCTAGTGGGACTAGCGGGAGTATGGCCAAAAACATTCAGTACTTC. Encoded protein: CASSPSGTSGSMAKNIQYF.

The chain combines TRBV5-4 with TRBJ2-1, with 10 bases fitting TRBD2. The ends lost 4 bases at V and 9 bases at J; junction bases unmatched: 4. The V gene's germline CDR1 is SGHNT and CDR2 YYREEE (reference sequence). This CDR3 is 13 amino acids long. The CDR3 loop reads CASSRTSGGEQFF. The DNA for the CDR3 is TGTGCCAGCAGCCGGACTAGCGGCGGTGAGCAGTTCTTC.

This chain connects TRBV19 to TRBJ2-5; D possibly uses TRBD1 or TRBD2 (6 bases each). Germline loops: CDR1 LNHDA, CDR2 SQIVND (reference sequence). V was cut by 4 bases and J by 4 bases, with 16 bases left in between. The CDR3 covers 15 residues. The CDR3 nucleotides are TGTGCCAGTAGTAGAGGGGTAGGGGGGCTAGAGACCCAGTACTTC. Its protein product is CASSRGVGGLETQYF.

The rearrangement uses TRBV6-6 and TRBJ2-6; no clear D gene. The CDR3 is 14 residues long. The V end lost 6 bases, the J end lost 2 bases, and 8 bases lay between the germline ends. CDR1 is MNHNY, CDR2 SVGAGI, per germline (reference sequence). Here the CDR3 DNA reads TGTGCCAGCAGAACCGACGCTGGGGCCAACGTCCTGACTTTC. This encodes CASRTDAGANVLTF.

V is TRBV7-9 and J is TRBJ2-1; TRBD1 agrees at 11 bases. V shed 4 bases and J 3 bases; nucleotides not matched to a gene: 2. From germline, CDR1 is SEHNR and CDR2 FQNEAQ (reference sequence). The CDR3 has 15 amino acids. This chain's CDR3 is CASSSGTGGYNEQFF. As DNA, the CDR3 is TGTGCCAGCAGCTCCGGGACAGGGGGCTACAATGAGCAGTTCTTC.

The chain employs TRBV7-9 and TRBJ2-7, with D possibly being TRBD2 (6 bases). V lost 5 bases and J lost 0, with 17 bases in between. CDR3 size: 16 residues. Per the germline V gene, CDR1 is SEHNR and CDR2 is FQNEAQ (reference sequence). CDR3: CASSQLTGRGSYEQYF. CDR3 coding DNA: TGTGCCAGCAGCCAACTCACCGGGAGAGGCTCCTACGAGCAGTACTTC.

This chain uses TRBV30 with TRBJ1-4; 8 bases map to TRBD1. This CDR3 has 14 amino acids. Trimming cost V 2 bases and J 8 bases; bases outside gene matches: 7. Germline-derived CDR1 and CDR2 are GTSNPN and SVGIG (reference sequence). This CDR3 reads CAWSSNRGGEKLFF. For the CDR3, the DNA is TGTGCCTGGAGTTCCAACAGGGGGGGCGAAAAACTGTTTTTT.

The chain uses TRBV19 and TRBJ1-3, with a tentative D call TRBD1 (6 bases). CDR1 is LNHDA and CDR2 is SQIVND in the germline V gene (reference sequence). V lost 5 bases and J 0 bases, leaving 8 bases between the germline ends. The CDR3 is 14 amino acids. CDR3 amino acids: CASSWDNSGNTIYF. The DNA of the CDR3 is TGTGCCAGTAGTTGGGACAACTCTGGAAACACCATATATTTT.

This clone was recorded only once. This sequence joins TRBV19 and TRBJ2-7; 10 bases align to TRBD2. CDR1 is LNHDA and CDR2 is SQIVND in the germline V gene (reference sequence). The CDR3 runs to 15 residues. V was pared by 5 bases and J by 5 bases, with 9 bases of the junction left unmatched. The CDR3 spells CASSPRSGRANEQYF. CDR3 DNA: TGTGCCAGTAGTCCTCGAAGCGGGAGGGCCAACGAGCAGTACTTC.

The chain is built from TRBV2 and TRBJ2-1, with D possibly being TRBD1 (5 bases). The germline V gene has CDR1 SNHLY and CDR2 FYNNEI. The CDR3 totals 15 residues. Trimming pared 5 bases from V and 3 bases from J, leaving 14 bases between. The CDR3 reads CASSKPEGVYNEQFF. The DNA for the CDR3 is TGTGCCAGCAGTAAACCCGAAGGGGTCTACAATGAGCAGTTCTTC.

The rearrangement uses TRBV7-7 and TRBJ2-2, with D perhaps matching TRBD1 or TRBD2 (6 bases each). Germline V lookup: CDR1 SSHAT, CDR2 FNYEAQ (reference sequence). Trimming shortened V by 6 bases and J by 2 bases, and 16 bases separated the two germline ends. The CDR3 is made up of 16 amino acids. CDR3 nucleotides: TGTGCCAGCAGTCAAGGCGGGACATTTAACACCGGGGAGCTGTTTTTT. Translated: CASSQGGTFNTGELFF.